Below are 23 T cell receptor beta chains sequenced from a single sample in a study of shared clonotypes between healthy human individuals. Measured with immunoSEQ multiplex PCR; TCRdb has only the in-frame clones, and not every one. This sample has fewer than 600,000 clones, with 70% to 80% found just once. Sequencing used PBMCs. The receptors originated from a woman aged 40 to 50 in good health. Some clones in this sample may be carry-over from other donors' samples.

This clone was detected only once. The gene calls are TRBV5-1 and TRBJ2-2, with TRBD2 matching over 7 bases. Trimming at V came to 5 bases and at J to 0 bases, leaving 10 bases not matched to a gene. This CDR3 contains 17 residues. From germline, CDR1 is SGHRS and CDR2 YFSETQ. CDR3 residues: CASSRLAGATNTGELFF. DNA of the CDR3: TGCGCCAGCAGTAGGTTGGCGGGAGCGACGAACACCGGGGAGCTGTTTTTT. The full variable domain, completed using reference TRBV5-1 and TRBJ2-2, is KAGVTQTPRYLIKTRGQQVTLSCSPISGHRSVSWYQQTPGQGLQFLFEYFSETQRNKGNFPGRFSGRQFSNSRSEMNVSTLELGDSALYLCASSRLAGATNTGELFFGEGSRLTVL.

This clone came up once. A read error is likely here: a far larger clone is one base away. Other nucleotide sequences from this sample produce the same CDR3. This chain uses TRBV29-1 with TRBJ1-1; perhaps TRBD1 as D (5 bases). V gave up 4 bases and J gave up 2 bases, with 14 bases separating them. The CDR3 is 14 residues long. Per germline, CDR1 SQVTM and CDR2 ANQGSEA. CDR3 nucleotides: TGCAGCGTTGCCTCCGGGGCGTCAAACACTGAAGCTTTCTTT. Its translation is CSVASGASNTEAFF.

The gene calls are TRBV5-4 and TRBJ2-3, with 8 positions matching TRBD2. CDR3 length: 15 amino acids. CDR1 is SGHNT, CDR2 YYREEE, per germline (reference sequence). V was pared by 3 bases and J by 3 bases, with 6 bases of the junction left unmatched. This chain's CDR3 is CASSSGGIGTDTQYF. The DNA of the CDR3 is TGTGCCAGCAGCTCGGGGGGGATCGGTACAGATACGCAGTATTTT.

The chain links TRBV5-4 to TRBJ2-1, with TRBD2 as a possible D gene (5 bases). V lost 0 bases and J 8 bases, leaving 9 bases between the germline ends. From germline, CDR1 is SGHNT and CDR2 YYREEE (reference sequence). The CDR3 is 13 amino acids. Written as DNA, the CDR3 is TGTGCCAGCAGCTTGGTTAGCGCCGATGAGCAGTTCTTC. Residues: CASSLVSADEQFF.

The chain is built from TRBV7-2 and TRBJ2-7, with TRBD2 as a possible D gene (5 bases). The CDR3 loop spans 13 amino acids. CDR1 SGHTA and CDR2 FQGNSA come from the germline V gene. V lost 5 bases and J 0 bases, leaving 8 bases between the germline ends. The CDR3 DNA follows: TGTGCCAGCAGCCCGCGGGTCTCCTACGAGCAGTACTTC. This codes for CASSPRVSYEQYF.

The chain has TRBV7-9 and TRBJ2-3, with a tentative D call TRBD2 (5 bases). The CDR3 is made up of 15 amino acids. V lost 4 bases and J lost 2, with 13 bases in between. In germline, CDR1 is SEHNR, CDR2 FQNEAQ (reference sequence). The CDR3 reads CASSSGNYATDTQYF. For the CDR3, the DNA is TGTGCCAGCAGCTCCGGGAATTATGCCACAGATACGCAGTATTTT.

V is TRBV5-4 and J is TRBJ2-5; a possible D gene is TRBD2 (6 bases). This CDR3 is 17 amino acids long. Germline-derived CDR1 and CDR2 are SGHNT and YYREEE (reference sequence). Trimming took 0 bases from V and 0 from J, leaving 15 bases between them. CDR3 sequence (DNA): TGTGCCAGCAGCTTGGGGGAGGAGGGGATAAACCAAGAGACCCAGTACTTC. This encodes CASSLGEEGINQETQYF.

This clone was seen a handful of times. The J gene is TRBJ2-1, the V gene TRBV19; 8 nucleotides align to TRBD2. The CDR3 is 14 residues long. Germline V gene lookup returns CDR1 LNHDA and CDR2 SQIVND (reference sequence). With V trimmed by 4 bases and J by 9 bases, 8 bases remained unmatched. CDR3 DNA sequence: TGTGCCAGTAGTAAGTTCCGGGAGGGTGGTGAGCAGTTCTTC. This encodes CASSKFREGGEQFF.

This clone was seen a single time. V gene TRBV5-4 combines with J gene TRBJ2-5; D possibly matches TRBD1 or TRBD2 (6 bases each). CDR1 is SGHNT, CDR2 YYREEE, per germline (reference sequence). This CDR3 spans 15 amino acids. With 0 bases removed from V and 5 bases from J, the gap between germline ends came to 14 bases. CDR3 DNA: TGTGCCAGCAGCTTGGCCGGAGGGGGTAAGGAGACCCAGTACTTC. Translated: CASSLAGGGKETQYF.

The chain joins TRBV7-8 to TRBJ2-1, with TRBD2 identical over 7 bases. The germline V gene has CDR1 SGHVS and CDR2 FQNEAQ. The CDR3 length is 14 residues. Germline trimming cut 1 base from V and 13 bases from J; bases unmatched to any gene: 10. DNA of the CDR3: TGTGCCAGCAGCTTAGGGGGGTCTAGCGGATCACAGTTCTTC. Translated: CASSLGGSSGSQFF. Full variable domain (outside the CDR3, taken from reference TRBV7-8 and TRBJ2-1): GAGVSQSPRYKVAKRGQDVALRCDPISGHVSLFWYQQALGQGPEFLTYFQNEAQLDKSGLPSDRFFAERPEGSVSTLKIQRTQQEDSAVYLCASSLGGSSGSQFFGPGTRLTVL.

This clone was observed a single time. The V gene is TRBV28, the J gene TRBJ2-5, with a possible D match to TRBD1 (6 bases). Matching the DNA end better, TRBJ2-7 makes the J call doubtful. The germline CDR1 and CDR2 sequences are MDHEN and SYDVKM. This CDR3 is 14 amino acids long. The CDR3 sequence is CASKAPGTHYEQYF. The CDR3 coding sequence is TGTGCCAGCAAGGCCCCCGGGACACATTACGAGCAGTACTTC.

The chain joins TRBV15 to TRBJ1-1; 7 nucleotides agree with TRBD1. Germline CDR1 LNHNV, CDR2 YYDKDF (reference sequence). V gave up 2 bases and J gave up 11 bases; unmatched junction bases: 8. The CDR3 sequence is 13 residues long. The DNA of the CDR3 is TGTGCCACCAGCAGAACCACCCTCAGGGGGGCTTTCTTT. This gives the protein CATSRTTLRGAFF.

Of note for this clone: The sample holds other DNA sequences that translate to the same CDR3. J is TRBJ2-7 and V is TRBV9, with 14 nucleotides matching TRBD2. Germline V CDR1 and CDR2: SGDLS, YYNGEE. V lost 4 bases and J lost 4; bases outside the gene matches: 4. The length of the CDR3 is 15 residues. The CDR3 DNA is TGTGCCAGCAGCCCGAGGACTAGCGGGAGGTACGAGCAGTACTTC. This sequence encodes CASSPRTSGRYEQYF.

This clone was detected only once. V usage is TRBV5-1 and J usage is TRBJ2-7; D is uncertain. Trimming left V 0 bases short and J 2 bases short, with 9 bases between. The CDR3 is made up of 14 amino acids. Germline values: CDR1 SGHRS, CDR2 YFSETQ. In nucleotides, the CDR3 is TGCGCCAGCAGCTTGGAACTTCTAACCTACGAGCAGTACTTC. Its protein product is CASSLELLTYEQYF.

This clone has a single count. This sequence joins TRBV15 and TRBJ1-4, with TRBD1 matching 10 bases. Trimming at V came to 1 base and at J to 7 bases, leaving 6 bases not matched to a gene. Germline assignment: CDR1 LNHNV and CDR2 YYDKDF (reference sequence). The CDR3 has 16 amino acids. CDR3 sequence: CATSRVGTGVFEKLFF. CDR3 DNA: TGTGCCACCAGCAGAGTCGGGACAGGGGTTTTTGAAAAACTGTTTTTT.

This clone has a single count. The gene calls are TRBV27 and TRBJ2-3; 7 nucleotides align to TRBD1. The CDR3 consists of 16 residues. With 3 bases clipped from V and 0 bases from J, the junction kept 6 bases outside the gene matches. CDR1 MNHEY and CDR2 SMNVEV come from the germline V gene (reference sequence). The CDR3 DNA follows: TGTGCCAGCAGTTTCCCCGGGACAGCTAGCACAGATACGCAGTATTTT. It specifies CASSFPGTASTDTQYF.

The chain has TRBV11-3 and TRBJ2-1; 7 bases line up with TRBD1. CDR1 is SGHNT and CDR2 is YENEEA in the germline V gene. The CDR3 has 14 residues. The V and J ends lost 1 base and 4 bases, in that order; junction bases with no gene match: 1. The CDR3 is CASSLGGQYNEQFF. The CDR3 bases are TGTGCCAGCAGCTTAGGGGGACAGTACAATGAGCAGTTCTTC. The full variable domain, completed using reference TRBV11-3 and TRBJ2-1, is EAGVVQSPRYKIIEKKQPVAFWCNPISGHNTLYWYLQNLGQGPELLIRYENEEAVDDSQLPKDRFSAERLKGVDSTLKIQPAELGDSAVYLCASSLGGQYNEQFFGPGTRLTVL.

This chain's CDR3 is CASSLQRATGELFF. The CDR3 DNA reads as TGTGCCAGCAGCCTGCAAAGGGCTACCGGGGAGCTGTTTTTT. This chain connects TRBV11-2 to TRBJ2-2; no definite D call. In germline, CDR1 is SGHAT, CDR2 FQNNGV. The CDR3 covers 14 residues. Trimming shortened V by 5 bases and J by 5 bases, and 12 bases separated the two germline ends. Complete variable domain (other parts from reference TRBV11-2 and TRBJ2-2): EAGVAQSPRYKIIEKRQSVAFWCNPISGHATLYWYQQILGQGPKLLIQFQNNGVVDDSQLPKDRFSAERLKGVDSTLKIQPAKLEDSAVYLCASSLQRATGELFFGEGSRLTVL.

This chain connects TRBV9 to TRBJ2-2; D is uncertain. Trimming pared 0 bases from V and 2 bases from J, leaving 11 bases between. The CDR3 is 16 residues long. In germline, CDR1 is SGDLS, CDR2 YYNGEE. CDR3 loop: CASSVVGTDNTGELFF. CDR3 sequence (DNA): TGTGCCAGCAGCGTAGTAGGTACAGATAACACCGGGGAGCTGTTTTTT.

This chain links TRBV27 with TRBJ1-2; 9 nucleotides line up with TRBD1. This CDR3 spans 18 amino acids. V lost 6 bases and J lost 8; bases outside the gene matches: 22. Germline values: CDR1 MNHEY, CDR2 SMNVEV (reference sequence). In DNA form, the CDR3 reads TGTGCCAGCAGGGGATCTTTCGGCCGGGACAGGGCAAGAGGGGGCTACACCTTC. Amino acids: CASRGSFGRDRARGGYTF.

The V gene is TRBV6-1, the J gene TRBJ2-3; 12 bases fit TRBD2. The CDR3 loop spans 17 amino acids. V was pared by 1 base and J by 2 bases, with 4 bases of the junction left unmatched. Per the germline V gene, CDR1 is MNHNS and CDR2 is SASEGT. The CDR3 DNA sequence: TGTGCCAGCAGTGAAGGGAGGACTAGCGGGATCACAGATACGCAGTATTTT. It encodes CASSEGRTSGITDTQYF.

The V gene is TRBV5-1, the J gene TRBJ1-1; D is possibly TRBD1 (6 bases). The CDR3 extends over 18 amino acids. Trimming removed 2 bases at V and 1 base at J, with 21 bases between. Germline V gene data show CDR1 as SGHRS and CDR2 as YFSETQ. CDR3 protein: CASSLGAGDGLKNTEAFF. The CDR3 DNA reads as TGCGCCAGCAGCTTAGGGGCAGGGGATGGGTTAAAGAACACTGAAGCTTTCTTT.

The chain joins TRBV5-4 to TRBJ2-7; 7 bases align to TRBD1. Looked up from germline, CDR1 is SGHNT and CDR2 is YYREEE (reference sequence). Unmatched junction bases numbered 6, after V lost 0 bases and J lost 3 bases. The CDR3 extends over 15 amino acids. The CDR3 nucleotides are TGTGCCAGCAGCTTGGGACAGGGTTGGAACTACGAGCAGTACTTC. Translation gives CASSLGQGWNYEQYF.